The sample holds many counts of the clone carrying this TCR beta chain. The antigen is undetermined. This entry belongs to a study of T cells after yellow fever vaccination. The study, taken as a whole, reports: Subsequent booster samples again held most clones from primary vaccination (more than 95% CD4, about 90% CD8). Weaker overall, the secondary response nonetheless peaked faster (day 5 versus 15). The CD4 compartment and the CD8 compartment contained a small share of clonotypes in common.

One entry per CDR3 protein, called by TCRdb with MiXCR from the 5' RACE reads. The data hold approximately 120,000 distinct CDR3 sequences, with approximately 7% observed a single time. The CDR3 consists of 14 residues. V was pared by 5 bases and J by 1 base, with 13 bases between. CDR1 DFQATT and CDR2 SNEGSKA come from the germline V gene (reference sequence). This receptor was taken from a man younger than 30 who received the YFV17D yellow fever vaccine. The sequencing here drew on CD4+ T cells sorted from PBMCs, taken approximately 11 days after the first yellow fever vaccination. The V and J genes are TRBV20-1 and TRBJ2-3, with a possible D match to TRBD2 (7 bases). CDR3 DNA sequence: TGCAGTGCTCCACGGGGGGCAGGCACAGATACGCAGTATTTT. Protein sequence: CSAPRGAGTDTQYF.